The TCR beta chain described here comes from a study of T cell responses to AZD1222 COVID-19 vaccine. Findings and limits, study-wide: Every sample of the repertoires postdated the peak T cell response. Spike-specific TCR breadth and depth were elevated following two AZD1222 doses. At baseline, seropositivity was found in only a handful of AZD1222 recipients. The study reported that nearly half of spike-specific TCRs target unmutated variant regions.

This table comes from immunoSEQ multiplex PCR, and its TCRdb copy is limited to in-frame clones, with some not included. The sample holds approximately 140,000 clones, roughly 91% seen once. There are a few counts of this clone. Its antigen remains unknown. This specimen consisted of peripheral blood, obtained on day 0 of AZD1222 vaccination. The receptor was derived from an adult in good health.

The chain's CDR3 is CASSSGVDYYGYTF. The CDR3 DNA reads as TGTGCCAGCAGTTCAGGGGTAGATTACTATGGCTACACCTTC. The chain has TRBV25-1 and TRBJ1-2, with a tentative D call TRBD1 (6 bases). Germline V gene sequence: CDR1 MGHDK, CDR2 SYGVNS. Trimming left V 5 bases short and J 3 bases short, with 13 bases between. The CDR3 consists of 14 residues.